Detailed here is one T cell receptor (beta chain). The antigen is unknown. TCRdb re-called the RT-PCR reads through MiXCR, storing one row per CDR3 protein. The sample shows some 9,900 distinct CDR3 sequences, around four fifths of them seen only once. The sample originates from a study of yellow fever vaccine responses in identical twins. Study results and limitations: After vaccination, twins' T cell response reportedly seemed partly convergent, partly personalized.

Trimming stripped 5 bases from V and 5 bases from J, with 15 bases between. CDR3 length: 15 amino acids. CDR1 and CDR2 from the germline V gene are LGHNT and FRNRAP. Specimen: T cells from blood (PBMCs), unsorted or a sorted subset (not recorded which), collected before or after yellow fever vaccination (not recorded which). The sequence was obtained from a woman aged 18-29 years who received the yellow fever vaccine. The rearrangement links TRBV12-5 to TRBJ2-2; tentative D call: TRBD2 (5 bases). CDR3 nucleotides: TGTGCTAGTGGTCCGGATACGGGATCGACCGGGGAGCTGTTTTTT. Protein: CASGPDTGSTGELFF.